The subject of this entry is one T cell receptor (beta chain). Its target is not known. The CDR3 sequence is 14 residues long. The ends were cut back, 4 bases at V and 3 bases at J, with 12 bases in the middle. The V gene's germline CDR1 is SGHRS and CDR2 YFSETQ. This sample was taken from a study of T cells after yellow fever vaccination. Overall study: It was SMART-Seq v4 Ultra Low Input that prepared the fractions with low cell numbers. Regarding the study as a whole: Among primary-vaccination clones, most reappeared after the booster, at 95% to 96% for CD4 and 88% for CD8. It was a small share of clonotypes that appeared in both CD4 and CD8 compartments.

Template switching with 5'RACE generated the TCR cDNA and added a universal primer site and UMIs. TCRdb re-called the 5' RACE reads with MiXCR, one entry per CDR3 protein. The sample includes a few hundred thousand distinct CDR3 sequences, 10% to 15% seen only once; the top ten take around 0.55%. The rearrangement joins TRBV5-1 to TRBJ2-3; unclear D gene. The receptor comes from a man aged 25-40 years who received the YFV17D yellow fever vaccine. The sample consisted of CD4+ T cells sorted from PBMCs, taken 45 days after the yellow fever booster vaccination. In DNA form, the CDR3 reads TGCGCCAGCAGCCTTGGGATGGCTACAGATACGCAGTATTTT. Amino acid sequence: CASSLGMATDTQYF.